This T cell receptor beta chain was captured in a study of technical replicates of blood from a few donors. TCRdb keeps only in-frame clones here, not all; method: immunoSEQ multiplex PCR. The sample comprises 85,000 to 100,000 clones, approximately 96% of which are singletons, and about 0.23% rests with the top ten. This clone was detected once. The sequence was obtained from a human donor in good health. The sequenced sample consisted of T cells isolated from PBMCs.

This CDR3 reads CASSNSYEQYF. The CDR3 bases are TGTGCCAGCAGCAACAGCTACGAGCAGTACTTC. The rearrangement joins TRBV7-3 to TRBJ2-7; no firm D call. The CDR3 totals 11 residues. Germline-derived CDR1 and CDR2 are SGHTA and FQGTGA. V was pared by 5 bases and J by 3 bases, with 5 bases between. Full variable domain (outside the CDR3, taken from reference TRBV7-3 and TRBJ2-7): GAGVSQTPSNKVTEKGKYVELRCDPISGHTALYWYRQSLGQGPEFLIYFQGTGAADDSGLPNDRFFAVRPEGSVSTLKIQRTERGDSAVYLCASSNSYEQYFGPGTRLTVT.